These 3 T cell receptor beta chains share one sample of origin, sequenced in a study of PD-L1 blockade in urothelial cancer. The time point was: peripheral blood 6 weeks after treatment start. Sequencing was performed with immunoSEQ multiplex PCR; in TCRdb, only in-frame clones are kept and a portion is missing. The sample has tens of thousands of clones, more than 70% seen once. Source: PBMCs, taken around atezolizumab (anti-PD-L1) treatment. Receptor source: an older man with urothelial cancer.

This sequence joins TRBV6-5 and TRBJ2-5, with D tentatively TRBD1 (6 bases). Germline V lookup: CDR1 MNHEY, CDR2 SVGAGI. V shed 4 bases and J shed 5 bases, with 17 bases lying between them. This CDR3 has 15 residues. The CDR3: CASSSRTAQRETQYF. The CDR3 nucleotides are TGTGCCAGCAGTTCCCGGACAGCCCAGAGGGAGACCCAGTACTTC.

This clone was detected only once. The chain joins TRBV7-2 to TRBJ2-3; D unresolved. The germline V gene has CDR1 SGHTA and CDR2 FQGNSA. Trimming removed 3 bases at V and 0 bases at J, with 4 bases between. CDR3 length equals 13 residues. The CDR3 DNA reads TGTGCCAGCAGCTTCCCTAGCACAGATACGCAGTATTTT. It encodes CASSFPSTDTQYF.

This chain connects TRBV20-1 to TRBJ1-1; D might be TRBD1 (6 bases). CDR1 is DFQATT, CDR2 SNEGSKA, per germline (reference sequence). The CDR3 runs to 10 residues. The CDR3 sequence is CIPGGPEAFF. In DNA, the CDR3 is TGCATCCCCGGGGGGCCTGAAGCTTTCTTT.